The 12 T cell receptor beta chains in this list originate from one sample, sequenced in a study of blood T cell repertoires in COVID-19. Profiled with immunoSEQ multiplex PCR; TCRdb holds only in-frame clones, not every one. The data show about 110,000 clones, around 89% seen once. Material for sequencing was peripheral blood. The receptor set was obtained from a man aged 45-65 years with active or convalescent COVID-19.

The sample holds one count of this clone. The chain combines TRBV27 with TRBJ2-3, with 10 bases that match TRBD2. Losses at the gene ends were 5 bases for V and 5 bases for J; bases not matched to a gene: 4. This CDR3 is 14 amino acids long. Per germline, CDR1 MNHEY and CDR2 SMNVEV (reference sequence). CDR3 region: CASSLAGVIDTQYF. The CDR3 bases are TGTGCCAGCAGTCTAGCGGGAGTGATAGATACGCAGTATTTT.

The chain links TRBV27 to TRBJ1-1; D is unclear. Germline CDR1 reads MNHEY; CDR2 reads SMNVEV (reference sequence). V lost 3 bases and J 2 bases, leaving 7 bases between the germline ends. This CDR3 spans 13 amino acids. CDR3 sequence reads: CASSLRRNTEAFF. The CDR3 coding sequence is TGTGCCAGCAGTTTGCGCCGAAACACTGAAGCTTTCTTT.

The CDR3 region has the DNA TGTGCCTGGAGTGGGACAGGGTATGGCTACACCTTC. Translating gives CAWSGTGYGYTF. This rearrangement joins TRBV30 to TRBJ1-2; TRBD1 agrees at 8 bases. The CDR3 covers 12 residues. Germline V gene lookup returns CDR1 GTSNPN and CDR2 SVGIG (reference sequence). With 1 base clipped from V and 5 bases from J, the junction kept 0 bases outside the gene matches. Variable domain in full (rest from reference TRBV30 and TRBJ1-2): SQTIHQWPATLVQPVGSPLSLECTVEGTSNPNLYWYRQAAGRGLQLLFYSVGIGQISSEVPQNLSASRPQDRQFILSSKKLLLSDSGFYLCAWSGTGYGYTFGSGTRLTVV.

This clone was observed once. The chain joins TRBV7-9 to TRBJ2-3; TRBD2 matches at 8 bases. V was pared by 9 bases and J by 4 bases, with 6 bases of the junction left unmatched. CDR1 and CDR2 (germline): SEHNR, FQNEAQ (reference sequence). This CDR3 comprises 13 residues. CDR3 sequence reads: CASRREVSDTQYF. The CDR3 DNA reads TGTGCCAGTAGGCGGGAGGTATCAGATACGCAGTATTTT. The full variable domain, with the rest looked up from reference TRBV7-9 and TRBJ2-3, is DTGVSQNPRHKITKRGQNVTFRCDPISEHNRLYWYRQTLGQGPEFLTYFQNEAQLEKSRLLSDRFSAERPKGSFSTLEIQRTEQGDSAMYLCASRREVSDTQYFGPGTRLTVL.

V and J are TRBV10-1 and TRBJ2-7; D not resolved. CDR3 size: 13 residues. Trimming removed 3 bases at V and 2 bases at J, with 8 bases between. CDR1 WNHNN and CDR2 SYGVQD come from the germline V gene (reference sequence). This CDR3 is CASSEMAAYEQYF. DNA for the CDR3: TGCGCCAGCAGTGAAATGGCTGCCTACGAGCAGTACTTC.

The V call is TRBV27, the J call TRBJ2-7; D ambiguous. The germline V and J ends were trimmed by 0 bases and 6 bases, with 15 bases remaining between them. CDR3 size: 15 residues. Looked up from germline, CDR1 is MNHEY and CDR2 is SMNVEV (reference sequence). The CDR3: CASSLSALSPGEQYF. DNA of the CDR3: TGTGCCAGCAGTTTATCAGCACTCTCCCCGGGCGAGCAGTACTTC.

The chain has TRBV28 and TRBJ1-4; 7 nucleotides align to TRBD1. The CDR3 totals 15 residues. The V gene end was trimmed by 6 bases and the J gene end by 3 bases; junction bases not matched to a gene: 7. Per the germline V gene, CDR1 is MDHEN and CDR2 is SYDVKM. This chain's CDR3 is CASRPKGAANEKLFF. The CDR3 nucleotides read TGTGCCAGCAGACCAAAGGGGGCTGCTAATGAAAAACTGTTTTTT.

The genes are TRBV4-3 and TRBJ2-2; 10 nucleotides line up with TRBD1. CDR1 and CDR2 (germline): LGHNA, YSLEER. This CDR3 comprises 15 residues. V was clipped by 6 bases and J by 4 bases; unmatched bases: 5. For the CDR3, the DNA is TGCGCCAGCAGGAGGGACAGGGGCGCCACCGGGGAGCTGTTTTTT. It codes for CASRRDRGATGELFF.

The chain couples TRBV4-1 to TRBJ2-2, with 8 positions matching TRBD2. V shed 1 base, J shed 7 bases, and the junction held 2 bases outside the gene matches. CDR1 is MGHRA, CDR2 YSYEKL, per germline. The CDR3 sequence is 14 residues long. The CDR3 sequence: CASSQAGGHGELFF. The CDR3 DNA reads as TGCGCCAGCAGCCAAGCGGGGGGGCACGGGGAGCTGTTTTTT.

This sequence joins TRBV11-2 and TRBJ2-1; TRBD2 aligns across 7 bases. From germline, CDR1 is SGHAT and CDR2 FQNNGV. This CDR3 region has 15 residues. V shed 0 bases, J shed 8 bases, and the junction held 7 bases outside the gene matches. CDR3 protein: CASSLDRGGIYEQFF. The CDR3 nucleotides read TGTGCCAGCAGCTTAGATCGGGGAGGGATCTATGAGCAGTTCTTC.

This chain links TRBV19 with TRBJ2-3; 7 positions agree with TRBD2. The germline gives CDR1 LNHDA, CDR2 SQIVND (reference sequence). V was clipped by 6 bases and J by 5 bases; unmatched bases: 8. The CDR3 loop spans 14 amino acids. CDR3 nucleotides: TGTGCCAGTAGACCAGCGGGACCGGGAGATACGCAGTATTTT. Its translation is CASRPAGPGDTQYF. Full variable domain (remainder filled in from reference TRBV19 and TRBJ2-3): DGGITQSPKYLFRKEGQNVTLSCEQNLNHDAMYWYRQDPGQGLRLIYYSQIVNDFQKGDIAEGYSVSREKKESFPLTVTSAQKNPTAFYLCASRPAGPGDTQYFGPGTRLTVL.

The chain couples TRBV5-6 to TRBJ2-2, with 7 bases that match TRBD2. This CDR3 is built from 15 residues. Germline loops: CDR1 SGHDT, CDR2 YYEEEE. The J segment lost 5 bases and the V segment lost 4 bases, leaving 8 bases of the junction unmatched. The CDR3 nucleotides read TGTGCCAGCAGCCCGAGACTAGCCTGGACCGGGGAGCTGTTTTTT. Translated, it gives CASSPRLAWTGELFF.